A single sample is the source of the 15 T cell receptor beta chains below, sequenced in a study of CD8 T cells in ankylosing spondylitis. TCRdb called the 5' RACE reads again in MiXCR, with one record for every CDR3 protein. In the table there are 150,000 to 200,000 distinct CDR3 sequences, roughly 13% of which are singletons. Input material: blood, either unsorted or a sorted T cell fraction (not recorded which). These receptors were collected from a female donor with ankylosing spondylitis or in good health (not recorded which).

The chain combines TRBV29-1 with TRBJ2-7; D is unclear. There are 11 residues in the CDR3. In germline, CDR1 is SQVTM, CDR2 ANQGSEA. The V gene lost 5 bases and the J gene lost 5 bases, with 10 bases spanning the gap. CDR3 nucleotide sequence: TGCAGCGTTCGCTCGACCCACGAGCAGTACTTC. Amino acids: CSVRSTHEQYF.

This clonotype was seen many times. The J gene is TRBJ2-1, the V gene TRBV29-1, with a tentative D call TRBD2 (6 bases). The CDR3 is made up of 17 amino acids. The germline V gene has CDR1 SQVTM and CDR2 ANQGSEA. V was cut by 5 bases and J by 6 bases, with 26 bases left in between. The DNA for the CDR3 is TGCAGCGTTAGCCCGACCGGGGGAACCCACCACATCAATGAGCAGTTCTTC. Protein sequence: CSVSPTGGTHHINEQFF.

This clonotype was seen only a few times. The genes are TRBV29-1 and TRBJ2-3; D is possibly TRBD2 (6 bases). The V gene lost 7 bases and the J gene lost 5 bases, with 19 bases spanning the gap. This CDR3 is 14 amino acids long. Germline-derived CDR1 and CDR2 are SQVTM and ANQGSEA. CDR3 in DNA: TGCAGCGGGGATGGAGGACCCGGGGGAGATACGCAGTATTTT. Translation gives CSGDGGPGGDTQYF.

A few counts support this clonotype. The chain joins TRBV6-5 to TRBJ2-7; D is unclear. Germline lookup yields CDR1 MNHEY and CDR2 SVGAGI. V shed 0 bases and J shed 7 bases, with 16 bases lying between them. The CDR3 is made up of 15 amino acids. The CDR3 nucleotides read TGTGCCAGCAGTTACTCTGGCGAGCCCCTTAGAGAGCAGTACTTC. Translating gives CASSYSGEPLREQYF.

In this sample, this clonotype turned up many times. V and J are TRBV5-5 and TRBJ1-5, with 11 bases that match TRBD1. The CDR3 has 18 residues. The germline CDR1 and CDR2 sequences are SGHKS and YYEKEE (reference sequence). With V trimmed by 1 base and J by 6 bases, 12 bases remained unmatched. Here the CDR3 DNA reads TGTGCCAGCAGCTTGATCTTTTTCCGGACAGGGGGCAGTCAGCCCCAGCATTTT. Translating gives CASSLIFFRTGGSQPQHF.

Note on this clonotype: This sequence may be a read error, since a much larger clone differs from it by one base. The chain links TRBV12-3 or TRBV12-4 to TRBJ2-2; 7 nucleotides agree with TRBD1. The CDR3 totals 14 residues. The CDR3 is CAGSYGRQGMELFF. The CDR3 bases are TGTGCCGGCAGTTACGGTAGACAGGGAATGGAGCTGTTTTTT.

V gene TRBV6-2 or TRBV6-3 combines with J gene TRBJ2-2, with 7 bases that match TRBD2. V shed 7 bases and J 2 bases; nucleotides not matched to a gene: 7. The CDR3 spans 15 residues. Germline-derived CDR1 and CDR2 are MNHEY and SVGEGT. The CDR3 region has the DNA TGTGCCAGCAACTTAGCGGGTGGAAACACCGGGGAGCTGTTTTTT. Encoded protein: CASNLAGGNTGELFF.

This clonotype was observed at least ten times. This rearrangement joins TRBV7-2 to TRBJ2-1; either TRBD1 or TRBD2 may supply D (5 bases each). Germline assignment: CDR1 SGHTA and CDR2 FQGNSA. The CDR3 length is 14 residues. Trimming cost V 5 bases and J 6 bases, with 14 bases left between them. CDR3 in amino acids: CASSRGRGSNEQFF. In nucleotides, the CDR3 is TGTGCCAGCAGCCGGGGTAGGGGATCCAATGAGCAGTTCTTC.

At least ten counts were recorded for this clonotype. In nucleotides, the CDR3 is TGCAGTGCTAGAGGGGGGCTGCTTGGGCAGCCCCAGCATTTT. Encoded protein: CSARGGLLGQPQHF. V usage is TRBV20-1 and J usage is TRBJ1-5; TRBD1 might be the D (6 bases). The CDR3 extends over 14 amino acids. Trimming pared 1 base from V and 7 bases from J, leaving 14 bases between. From germline, CDR1 is DFQATT and CDR2 SNEGSKA (reference sequence).

This clonotype was seen many times. The chain recombines TRBV11-3 with TRBJ2-7; 10 bases match TRBD2. Germline-derived CDR1 and CDR2 are SGHNT and YENEEA. Germline trimming cut 0 bases from V and 5 bases from J; bases unmatched to any gene: 10. This CDR3 region has 17 residues. The CDR3 sequence is CASSLEVLAGVINEQYF. CDR3 bases: TGTGCCAGCAGCTTAGAAGTTCTAGCGGGAGTTATCAACGAGCAGTACTTC.

This clonotype was detected many times. V and J are TRBV5-6 and TRBJ1-6; unclear D gene. Trimming shortened V by 7 bases and J by 10 bases, and 18 bases separated the two germline ends. Germline CDR1 is SGHDT and CDR2 is YYEEEE. CDR3 size: 14 residues. CDR3 DNA sequence: TGTGCCAGCGCCTGGGGTAGGGCAAGGTCACCCCTCCACTTT. Translated, it gives CASAWGRARSPLHF.

In its sample, this clonotype was seen many times. J is TRBJ2-1 and V is TRBV4-3; D gene unclear. CDR1 and CDR2 (germline): LGHNA, YSLEER. The CDR3 sequence is 15 residues long. The V end was cut by 4 bases, the J end by 4 bases, with 14 bases between. The CDR3 region is CASSPVGYTYNEQFF. The DNA of the CDR3 is TGCGCCAGCAGCCCAGTGGGTTACACATACAATGAGCAGTTCTTC.

This clonotype was detected ten times or more. This chain uses TRBV29-1 with TRBJ2-3; no definite D call. V lost 3 bases and J lost 3, with 13 bases in between. The CDR3 is 14 amino acids. From germline, CDR1 is SQVTM and CDR2 ANQGSEA. CDR3 sequence reads: CSVDSATPTDTQYF. The CDR3 bases are TGCAGCGTTGACAGCGCCACCCCTACAGATACGCAGTATTTT.

This chain joins TRBV5-1 and TRBJ2-3; 8 bases are shared with TRBD1. The trim removed 0 bases at V and 4 bases at J, leaving 10 bases unmatched. The CDR3 is made up of 17 amino acids. Germline CDR1 SGHRS, CDR2 YFSETQ. CDR3 in amino acids: CASSLVAGGILADTQYF. Here the CDR3 DNA reads TGCGCCAGCAGCTTGGTAGCAGGGGGCATTTTAGCAGATACGCAGTATTTT. Supplemented by reference TRBV5-1 and TRBJ2-3, the full variable domain reads KAGVTQTPRYLIKTRGQQVTLSCSPISGHRSVSWYQQTPGQGLQFLFEYFSETQRNKGNFPGRFSGRQFSNSRSEMNVSTLELGDSALYLCASSLVAGGILADTQYFGPGTRLTVL.

The table lists this clonotype with many counts. This chain connects TRBV20-1 to TRBJ1-5, with D tentatively TRBD1 (5 bases). In germline, CDR1 is DFQATT, CDR2 SNEGSKA (reference sequence). CDR3 length: 14 residues. Trimming stripped 6 bases from V and 0 bases from J, with 12 bases between. CDR3 in DNA: TGCAGTGCGATGGGGGGGACTAGCAATCAGCCCCAGCATTTT. It yields the protein CSAMGGTSNQPQHF.